A single sample is the source of the 2 T cell receptor beta chains below, sequenced in a study of cytomegalovirus exposure and HLA in healthy donors (dated by TCRdb to 2016 to 2017). The protocol used for the library was the immunoSEQ multiplex PCR assay. For the multiplex PCR, a mixture combining 60 forward primers for TCR Vbeta segments and 13 reverse primers for TCR Jbeta segments was used. The immuneACCESS repertoire file appears here via TCRdb, limited to in-frame rearrangements. These files lack a portion of the clones; in checked studies, under half of the deficit traces to unresolved V genes, and the cause of the others is not known. Here the sample has 95,000 to 150,000 clones; roughly four fifths occur a single time. Around 1.4% of the sample is in the top ten clones. The specimen sequenced was PBMCs. These receptors all come from a young woman in good health and CMV-seronegative.

J is TRBJ2-1 and V is TRBV7-3; 14 bases agree with TRBD2. After removal of 4 bases from V and 7 bases from J, the junction contained 3 bases not matched to a gene. Germline values: CDR1 SGHTA, CDR2 FQGTGA. This CDR3 spans 15 amino acids. CDR3 DNA: TGTGCCAGCAGCTCCGGACTAGCGGGGGGAAATGAGCAGTTCTTC. It codes for CASSSGLAGGNEQFF. The complete variable domain, with remaining parts taken from reference TRBV7-3 and TRBJ2-1, reads GAGVSQTPSNKVTEKGKYVELRCDPISGHTALYWYRQSLGQGPEFLIYFQGTGAADDSGLPNDRFFAVRPEGSVSTLKIQRTERGDSAVYLCASSSGLAGGNEQFFGPGTRLTVL.

The chain couples TRBV6-1 to TRBJ1-3; D unclear. V was cut by 1 base and J by 2 bases, with 6 bases left in between. This CDR3 comprises 14 residues. Germline CDR1 reads MNHNS; CDR2 reads SASEGT. DNA of the CDR3: TGTGCCAGCAGTGAAGGGGGAGCTGGAAACACCATATATTTT. Translating gives CASSEGGAGNTIYF.